This section outlines one T cell receptor (beta chain) sequence together with its context. Its antigen is unidentified. These data come from a study of shared clonotypes between healthy human individuals. In the study overall: Samples came from a couple of female and three male donors aged 18 to 49. Regarding the study as a whole: Among donors, the sharing of clonotypes was expected to be influenced by sequencing depth.

Clones were sequenced by immunoSEQ multiplex PCR, and TCRdb holds only the in-frame ones, with some missing. The sample yields more than 550,000 clones, over 55% seen once. V shed 5 bases and J shed 3 bases, with 10 bases lying between them. Germline assignment: CDR1 KGHSH and CDR2 LQKENI. The CDR3 extends over 13 amino acids. The rearrangement joins TRBV18 to TRBJ1-2; no reliable D call. The receptor comes from a woman aged 30 to 39 in good health. The sequenced material came from memory CD4+ T cells sorted from blood. Subset denoted: CD45RA-negative fraction. CDR3 bases: TGTGCCAGCTCAACGACGGATTACTATGGCTACACCTTC. Its translation is CASSTTDYYGYTF.